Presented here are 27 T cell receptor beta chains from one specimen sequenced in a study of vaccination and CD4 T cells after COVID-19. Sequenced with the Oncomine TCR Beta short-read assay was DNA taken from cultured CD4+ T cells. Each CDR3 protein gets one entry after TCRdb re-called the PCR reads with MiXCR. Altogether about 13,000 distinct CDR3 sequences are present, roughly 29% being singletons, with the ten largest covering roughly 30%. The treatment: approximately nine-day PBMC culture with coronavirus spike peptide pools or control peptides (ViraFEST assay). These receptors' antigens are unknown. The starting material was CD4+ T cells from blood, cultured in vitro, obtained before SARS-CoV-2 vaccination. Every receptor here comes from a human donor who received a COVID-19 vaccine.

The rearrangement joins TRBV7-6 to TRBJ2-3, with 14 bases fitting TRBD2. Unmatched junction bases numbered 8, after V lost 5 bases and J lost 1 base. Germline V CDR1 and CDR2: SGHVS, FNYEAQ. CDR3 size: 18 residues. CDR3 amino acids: CASSLRTSGGPRTDTQYF. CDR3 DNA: TGTGCCAGCAGCCTAAGGACTAGCGGGGGGCCCCGCACAGATACGCAGTATTTT.

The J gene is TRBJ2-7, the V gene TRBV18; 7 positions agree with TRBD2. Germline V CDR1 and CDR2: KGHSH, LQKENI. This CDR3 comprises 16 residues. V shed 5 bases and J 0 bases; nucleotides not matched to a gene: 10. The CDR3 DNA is TGTGCCAGCTCATCCGCCCTTGGCGGGAGCTCCTACGAGCAGTACTTC. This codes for CASSSALGGSSYEQYF.

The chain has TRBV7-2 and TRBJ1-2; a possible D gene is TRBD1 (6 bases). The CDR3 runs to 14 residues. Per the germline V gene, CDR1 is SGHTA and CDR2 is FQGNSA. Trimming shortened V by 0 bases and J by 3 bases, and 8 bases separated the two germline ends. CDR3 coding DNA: TGTGCCAGCAGCTTAGCGGCAGGGGACTATGGCTACACCTTC. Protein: CASSLAAGDYGYTF. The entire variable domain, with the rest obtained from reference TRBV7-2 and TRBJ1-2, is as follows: GAGVSQSPSNKVTEKGKDVELRCDPISGHTALYWYRQSLGQGLEFLIYFQGNSAPDKSGLPSDRFSAERTGGSVSTLTIQRTQQEDSAVYLCASSLAAGDYGYTFGSGTRLTVV.

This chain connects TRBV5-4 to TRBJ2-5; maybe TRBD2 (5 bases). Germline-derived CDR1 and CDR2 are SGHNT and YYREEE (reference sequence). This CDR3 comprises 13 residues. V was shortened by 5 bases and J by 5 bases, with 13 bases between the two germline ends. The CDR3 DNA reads TGTGCCAGCAGTCGGACTGCCGGGGAGACCCAGTACTTC. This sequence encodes CASSRTAGETQYF.

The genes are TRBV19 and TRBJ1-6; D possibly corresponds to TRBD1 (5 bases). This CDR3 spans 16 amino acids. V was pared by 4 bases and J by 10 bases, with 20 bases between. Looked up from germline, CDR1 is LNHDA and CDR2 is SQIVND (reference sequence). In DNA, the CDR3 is TGTGCCAGTAGTACTAGGCCCGCAGGGACGGGATCACCCCTCCACTTT. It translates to CASSTRPAGTGSPLHF.

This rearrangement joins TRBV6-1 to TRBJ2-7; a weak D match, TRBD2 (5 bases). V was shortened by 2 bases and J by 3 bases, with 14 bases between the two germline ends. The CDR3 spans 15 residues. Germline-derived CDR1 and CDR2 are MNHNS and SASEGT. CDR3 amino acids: CASSERWLADYEQYF. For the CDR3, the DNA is TGTGCCAGCAGTGAACGGTGGCTAGCCGACTACGAGCAGTACTTC.

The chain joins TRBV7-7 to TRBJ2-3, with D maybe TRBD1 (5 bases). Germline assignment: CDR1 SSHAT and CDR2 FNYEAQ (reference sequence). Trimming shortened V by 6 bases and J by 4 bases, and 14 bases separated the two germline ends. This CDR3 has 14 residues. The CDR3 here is CASSPADTSDTQYF. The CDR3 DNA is TGTGCCAGCAGTCCGGCGGACACTTCAGATACGCAGTATTTT.

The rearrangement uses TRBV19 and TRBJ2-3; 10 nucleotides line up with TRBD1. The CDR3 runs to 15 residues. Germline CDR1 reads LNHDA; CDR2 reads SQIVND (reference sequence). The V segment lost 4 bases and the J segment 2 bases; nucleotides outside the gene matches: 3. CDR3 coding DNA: TGTGCCAGTAGTAGCGGGACAGGGGTCACAGATACGCAGTATTTT. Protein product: CASSSGTGVTDTQYF.

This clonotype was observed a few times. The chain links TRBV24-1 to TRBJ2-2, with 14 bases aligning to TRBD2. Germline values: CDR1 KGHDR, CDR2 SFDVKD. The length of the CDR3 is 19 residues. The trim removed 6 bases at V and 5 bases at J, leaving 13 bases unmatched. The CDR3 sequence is CATSTWTSGGLRGTGELFF. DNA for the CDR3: TGTGCCACCAGTACTTGGACTAGCGGGGGGTTACGAGGTACCGGGGAGCTGTTTTTT.

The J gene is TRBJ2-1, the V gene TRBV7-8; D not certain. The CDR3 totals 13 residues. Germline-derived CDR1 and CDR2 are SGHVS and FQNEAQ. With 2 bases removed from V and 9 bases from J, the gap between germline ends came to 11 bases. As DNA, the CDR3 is TGTGCCAGCAGCTTAAGGATGGTTGGTGAGCAGTTCTTC. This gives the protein CASSLRMVGEQFF.

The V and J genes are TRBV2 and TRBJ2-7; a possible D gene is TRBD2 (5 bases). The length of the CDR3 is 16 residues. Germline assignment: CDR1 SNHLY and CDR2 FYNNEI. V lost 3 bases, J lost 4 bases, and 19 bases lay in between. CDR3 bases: TGTGCCAGCAGTGACGTCGGGGTTGAGTTCCGGTACGAGCAGTACTTC. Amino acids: CASSDVGVEFRYEQYF.

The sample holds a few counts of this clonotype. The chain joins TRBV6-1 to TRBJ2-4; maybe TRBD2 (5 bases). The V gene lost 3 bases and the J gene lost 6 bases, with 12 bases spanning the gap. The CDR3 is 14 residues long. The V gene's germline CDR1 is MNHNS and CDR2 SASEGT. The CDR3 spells CASSDLLVRNIQYF. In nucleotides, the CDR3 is TGTGCCAGCAGTGACTTACTAGTACGAAACATTCAGTACTTC.

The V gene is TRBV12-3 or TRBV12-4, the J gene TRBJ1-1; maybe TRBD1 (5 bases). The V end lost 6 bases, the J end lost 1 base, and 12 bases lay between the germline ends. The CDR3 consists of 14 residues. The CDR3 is CASSPHTGNTEAFF. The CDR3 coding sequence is TGTGCCAGCAGCCCCCATACAGGGAACACTGAAGCTTTCTTT.

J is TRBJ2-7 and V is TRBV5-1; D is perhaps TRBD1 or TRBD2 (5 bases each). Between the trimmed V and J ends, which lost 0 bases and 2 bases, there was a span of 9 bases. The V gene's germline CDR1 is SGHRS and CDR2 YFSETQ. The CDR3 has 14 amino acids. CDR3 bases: TGCGCCAGCAGCTTGGTTGTGGGGGCCTACGAGCAGTACTTC. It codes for CASSLVVGAYEQYF. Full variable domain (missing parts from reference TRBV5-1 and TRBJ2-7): KAGVTQTPRYLIKTRGQQVTLSCSPISGHRSVSWYQQTPGQGLQFLFEYFSETQRNKGNFPGRFSGRQFSNSRSEMNVSTLELGDSALYLCASSLVVGAYEQYFGPGTRLTVT.

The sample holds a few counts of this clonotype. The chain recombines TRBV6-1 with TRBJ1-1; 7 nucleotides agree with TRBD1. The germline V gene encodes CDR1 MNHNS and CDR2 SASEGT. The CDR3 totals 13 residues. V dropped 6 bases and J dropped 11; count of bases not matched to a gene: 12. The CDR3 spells CASRSRQGGMAFF. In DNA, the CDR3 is TGTGCCAGCAGGTCCCGACAGGGAGGTATGGCTTTCTTT.

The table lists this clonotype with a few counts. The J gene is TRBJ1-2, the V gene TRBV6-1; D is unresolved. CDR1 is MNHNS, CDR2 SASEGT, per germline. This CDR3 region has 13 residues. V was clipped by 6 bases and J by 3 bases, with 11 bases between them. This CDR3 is CASSWASDYGYTF. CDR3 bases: TGTGCCAGCAGCTGGGCATCTGACTATGGCTACACCTTC.

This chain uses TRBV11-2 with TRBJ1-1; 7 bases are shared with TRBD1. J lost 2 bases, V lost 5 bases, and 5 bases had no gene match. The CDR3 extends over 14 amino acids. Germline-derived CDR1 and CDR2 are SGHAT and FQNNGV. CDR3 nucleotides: TGTGCCAGCAGCCCAGGACAGGCAAACACTGAAGCTTTCTTT. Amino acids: CASSPGQANTEAFF. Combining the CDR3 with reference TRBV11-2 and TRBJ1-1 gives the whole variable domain EAGVAQSPRYKIIEKRQSVAFWCNPISGHATLYWYQQILGQGPKLLIQFQNNGVVDDSQLPKDRFSAERLKGVDSTLKIQPAKLEDSAVYLCASSPGQANTEAFFGQGTRLTVV.

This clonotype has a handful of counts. CDR3 amino acids: CAWSFGRWGQPQHF. CDR3 nucleotide sequence: TGTGCCTGGAGTTTTGGGCGGTGGGGTCAGCCCCAGCATTTT. The chain recombines TRBV30 with TRBJ1-5; D unclear. The V gene's germline CDR1 is GTSNPN and CDR2 SVGIG (reference sequence). V lost 2 bases to trimming and J lost 6 bases, with 14 bases between them. The CDR3 runs 14 residues.

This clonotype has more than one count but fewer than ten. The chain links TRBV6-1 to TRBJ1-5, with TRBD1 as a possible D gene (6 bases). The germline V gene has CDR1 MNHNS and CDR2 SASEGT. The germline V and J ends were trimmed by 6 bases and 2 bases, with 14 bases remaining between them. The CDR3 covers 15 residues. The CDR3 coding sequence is TGTGCCAGCAGAAAACAGGGTACGGGCAATCAGCCCCAGCATTTT. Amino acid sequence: CASRKQGTGNQPQHF.

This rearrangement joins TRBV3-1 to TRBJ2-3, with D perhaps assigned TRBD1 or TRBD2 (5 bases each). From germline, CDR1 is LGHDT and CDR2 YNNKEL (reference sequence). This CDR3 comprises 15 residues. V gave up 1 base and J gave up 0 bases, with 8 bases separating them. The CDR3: CASSQVRGSTDTQYF. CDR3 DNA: TGTGCCAGCAGCCAAGTGAGGGGTAGCACAGATACGCAGTATTTT.

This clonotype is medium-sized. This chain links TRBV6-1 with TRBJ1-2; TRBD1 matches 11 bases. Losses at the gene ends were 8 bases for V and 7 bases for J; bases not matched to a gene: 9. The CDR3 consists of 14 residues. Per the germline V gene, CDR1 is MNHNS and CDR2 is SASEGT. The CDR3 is CASVGDRGIGGYTF. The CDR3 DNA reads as TGTGCCAGCGTAGGGGACAGGGGGATCGGTGGCTACACCTTC.

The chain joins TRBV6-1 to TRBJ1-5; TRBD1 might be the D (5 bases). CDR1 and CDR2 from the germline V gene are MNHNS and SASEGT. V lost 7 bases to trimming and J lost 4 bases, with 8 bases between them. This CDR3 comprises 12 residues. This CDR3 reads CASKTANQPQHF. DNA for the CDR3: TGTGCCAGCAAGACAGCGAATCAGCCCCAGCATTTT.

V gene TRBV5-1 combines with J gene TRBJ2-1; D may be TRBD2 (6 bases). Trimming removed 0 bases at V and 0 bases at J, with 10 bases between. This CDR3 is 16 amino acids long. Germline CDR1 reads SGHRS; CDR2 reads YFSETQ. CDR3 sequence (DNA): TGCGCCAGCAGCTTGGTGGGGGGTAGCTCCTACAATGAGCAGTTCTTC. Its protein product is CASSLVGGSSYNEQFF.

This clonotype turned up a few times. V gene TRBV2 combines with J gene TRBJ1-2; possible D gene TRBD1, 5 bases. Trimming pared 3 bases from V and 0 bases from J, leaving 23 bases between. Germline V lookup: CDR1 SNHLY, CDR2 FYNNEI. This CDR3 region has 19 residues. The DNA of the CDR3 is TGTGCCAGCAGTGATTCGGGGACGGGCGGAAATAGCCCTAACTATGGCTACACCTTC. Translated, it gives CASSDSGTGGNSPNYGYTF.

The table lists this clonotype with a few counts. CDR3 in DNA: TGTGCCAGCAGCCCACAGGGGAATAGCAATCAGCCCCAGCATTTT. As protein: CASSPQGNSNQPQHF. The rearrangement uses TRBV6-1 and TRBJ1-5, with TRBD1 identical over 7 bases. Germline CDR1 is MNHNS and CDR2 is SASEGT. V dropped 6 bases and J dropped 0; count of bases not matched to a gene: 5. The CDR3 totals 15 residues.

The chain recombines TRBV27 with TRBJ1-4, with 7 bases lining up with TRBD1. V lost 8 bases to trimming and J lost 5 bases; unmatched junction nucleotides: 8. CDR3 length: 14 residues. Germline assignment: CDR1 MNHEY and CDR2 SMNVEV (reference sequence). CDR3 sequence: CASSRGPENEKLFF. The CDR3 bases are TGTGCCAGCTCTAGGGGGCCCGAGAATGAAAAACTGTTTTTT.

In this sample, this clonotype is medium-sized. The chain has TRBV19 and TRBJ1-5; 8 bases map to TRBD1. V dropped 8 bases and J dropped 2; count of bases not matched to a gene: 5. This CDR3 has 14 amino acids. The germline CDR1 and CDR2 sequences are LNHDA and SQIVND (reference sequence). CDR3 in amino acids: CASSPTGGNQPQHF. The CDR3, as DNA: TGTGCCAGTTCGCCGACAGGGGGCAATCAGCCCCAGCATTTT.